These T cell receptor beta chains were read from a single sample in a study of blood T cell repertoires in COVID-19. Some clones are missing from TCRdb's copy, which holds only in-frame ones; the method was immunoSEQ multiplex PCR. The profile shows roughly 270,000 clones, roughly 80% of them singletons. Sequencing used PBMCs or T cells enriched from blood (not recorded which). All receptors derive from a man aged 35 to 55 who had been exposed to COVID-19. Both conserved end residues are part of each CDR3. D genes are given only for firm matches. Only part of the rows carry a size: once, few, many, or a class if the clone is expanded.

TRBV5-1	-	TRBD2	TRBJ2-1	TGCGCCAGCAGCTTGGCAGCGGGGGTAGGCTCCTACAATGAGCAGTTCTTC	CASSLAAGVGSYNEQFF
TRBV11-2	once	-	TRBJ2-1	TGTGCCAGCAGAGCCGGAGAAGACAGGAGCTCCTACAATGAGCAGTTCTTC	CASRAGEDRSSYNEQFF
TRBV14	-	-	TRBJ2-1	TGTGCCAGCAGCCAAGGCCCCCTAGTCGGGAGAAATGAGCAGTTCTTC	CASSQGPLVGRNEQFF
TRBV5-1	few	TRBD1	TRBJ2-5	TGCGCCAGCAGCTTGGCCGGGGCAGGGGGCCAAGAGACCCAGTACTTC	CASSLAGAGGQETQYF
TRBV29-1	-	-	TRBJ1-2	TGCAGCGTCCTCACTGACAGGCCCCCGTCTGGCTACACCTTC	CSVLTDRPPSGYTF
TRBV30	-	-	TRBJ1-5	TGTGCCTGGAACATCGGACAGAGCAATCAGCCCCAGCATTTT	CAWNIGQSNQPQHF
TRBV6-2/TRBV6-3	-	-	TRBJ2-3	TGTGCCAGCAGCGAACAGGGTACTACAGATACGCAGTATTTT	CASSEQGTTDTQYF
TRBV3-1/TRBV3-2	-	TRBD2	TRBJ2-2	TGTGCCAGCAGCCCGGGTTACCCGGGACTAGCGGGGGAGGGACTCGGGGAGCTGTTTTTT	CASSPGYPGLAGEGLGELFF
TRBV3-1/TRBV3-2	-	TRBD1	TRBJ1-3	TGTGCCAGCAGCCCCACAGGGGGCACTGGAAACACCATATATTTT	CASSPTGGTGNTIYF
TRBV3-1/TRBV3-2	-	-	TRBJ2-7	TGTGCCAGCAGCCAAGATAGTTCCTACGAGCAGTACTTC	CASSQDSSYEQYF
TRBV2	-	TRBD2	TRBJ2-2	TGTGCCAGTCTAGCGGGAGTTGTCTCCGGGGAGCTGTTTTTT	CASLAGVVSGELFF
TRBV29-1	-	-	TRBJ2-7	TGCAGCGTTGGCCCCAGGATAGGCGACTACGAGCAGTACTTC	CSVGPRIGDYEQYF
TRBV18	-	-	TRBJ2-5	TGTGCCAGCTCAGCTGGAGGGTTCGGGGAGACCCAGTACTTC	CASSAGGFGETQYF
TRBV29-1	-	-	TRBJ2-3	TGCAGCGTTGAAGATCTAGGAGGGAGGACGCAGTATTTT	CSVEDLGGRTQYF
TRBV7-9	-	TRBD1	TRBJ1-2	TGTGCCAGCAGCTGGGGGACAGGGATTGGTGGCTACACCTTC	CASSWGTGIGGYTF
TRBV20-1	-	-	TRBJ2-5	TGCAGTGCTGACAGAGAGACCCAGTACTTC	CSADRETQYF
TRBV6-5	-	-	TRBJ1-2	TGTGCCAGCAGTTACTCGATTGCAGGCTATGGCTACACCTTC	CASSYSIAGYGYTF
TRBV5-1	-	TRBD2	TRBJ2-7	TGCGCCAGCAGCTTGGTAGCGGGAGGGCCCAACGAGCAGTACTTC	CASSLVAGGPNEQYF
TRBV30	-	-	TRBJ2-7	TGTGCCTGGAAAGGAGGGTTCCAGTCCGAGCAGTACTTC	CAWKGGFQSEQYF
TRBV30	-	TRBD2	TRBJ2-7	TGTGCCTGGAGTGTCTCGGCGGGAGTTCCCGAGCAGTACTTC	CAWSVSAGVPEQYF
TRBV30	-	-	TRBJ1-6	TGTGCCTGGATCGGGGTGAGAAGGAATTCACCCCTCCACTTT	CAWIGVRRNSPLHF
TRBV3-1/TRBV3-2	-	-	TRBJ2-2	TGTGCCAGCAGCCAGGGACACCCGAACACCGGGGAGCTGTTTTTT	CASSQGHPNTGELFF